What follows are 14 T cell receptor beta chains derived from one specimen sequenced in a study of OX40 agonist ivuxolimab in advanced cancers. The table came from immunoSEQ multiplex PCR; TCRdb's copy has only in-frame clones and leaves some out. The repertoire holds around 84,000 clones, 92% seen once, with approximately 0.48% in the top ten. Sequencing used CD4+ or CD8+ T cells sorted from blood, obtained in a trial of the OX40 agonist ivuxolimab. These receptors were taken from an adult with an advanced solid tumor such as melanoma, head and neck, liver or kidney cancer.

The chain combines TRBV6-6 with TRBJ1-3; 10 nucleotides line up with TRBD1. J was trimmed by 3 bases and V by 5 bases; bases with no gene match: 7. The CDR3 spans 16 residues. CDR1 MNHNY and CDR2 SVGAGI come from the germline V gene (reference sequence). This CDR3 reads CASSQTGTGDGNTIYF. The CDR3 bases are TGTGCCAGCAGTCAAACCGGGACAGGGGATGGAAACACCATATATTTT.

This sequence joins TRBV18 and TRBJ1-3, with D maybe TRBD1 (5 bases). The V end lost 7 bases, the J end lost 10 bases, and 11 bases lay between the germline ends. The length of the CDR3 is 11 residues. Per germline, CDR1 KGHSH and CDR2 LQKENI. DNA for the CDR3: TGTGCCAGCTGGGGGACCCGGACCATATATTTT. As protein: CASWGTRTIYF.

The chain is built from TRBV21-1 and TRBJ2-7. TRBV21-1 is described as a pseudogene. The CDR3 consists of 13 residues. CDR3 in amino acids: CASSPTRYYEQYF. The DNA for the CDR3 is TGTGCCAGCAGCCCGACCCGGTACTACGAGCAGTACTTC.

The V gene is TRBV5-4, the J gene TRBJ2-2; 13 nucleotides line up with TRBD2. CDR1 is SGHNT, CDR2 YYREEE, per germline (reference sequence). Trimming took 4 bases from V and 6 from J; bases not matched to a gene: 12. This CDR3 contains 18 residues. The CDR3 sequence is CASSGGTSGTLDPGELFF. The CDR3 DNA follows: TGTGCCAGCAGCGGGGGGACTAGCGGGACCCTCGATCCCGGGGAGCTGTTTTTT.

The CDR3 sequence is CASSFRDSNSPLHF. CDR3 nucleotide sequence: TGCGCCAGCAGCTTCCGGGACAGTAATTCACCCCTCCACTTT. The genes are TRBV5-1 and TRBJ1-6; TRBD1 aligns across 7 bases. CDR1 is SGHRS and CDR2 is YFSETQ in the germline V gene. V lost 2 bases and J lost 6; bases outside the gene matches: 2. This CDR3 is 14 amino acids long. Full variable domain (remainder filled in from reference TRBV5-1 and TRBJ1-6): KAGVTQTPRYLIKTRGQQVTLSCSPISGHRSVSWYQQTPGQGLQFLFEYFSETQRNKGNFPGRFSGRQFSNSRSEMNVSTLELGDSALYLCASSFRDSNSPLHFGNGTRLTVT.

The V and J genes are TRBV2 and TRBJ2-5, with D perhaps TRBD2 (6 bases). Germline values: CDR1 SNHLY, CDR2 FYNNEI. CDR3 size: 14 residues. Trimming removed 7 bases from V and 2 bases from J, with 14 bases in between. CDR3 nucleotides: TGTGCCAGCACTCGAGGGCGGGGTCAAGAGACCCAGTACTTC. This codes for CASTRGRGQETQYF. Based on the CDR3 plus reference TRBV2 and TRBJ2-5, the full variable domain is EPEVTQTPSHQVTQMGQEVILRCVPISNHLYFYWYRQILGQKVEFLVSFYNNEISEKSEIFDDQFSVERPDGSNFTLKIRSTKLEDSAMYFCASTRGRGQETQYFGPGTRLLVL.

The genes are TRBV7-3 and TRBJ1-6, with D perhaps matching TRBD1 (5 bases). This CDR3 region has 14 residues. The V gene's germline CDR1 is SGHTA and CDR2 FQGTGA. V shed 2 bases and J shed 7 bases, with 9 bases lying between them. CDR3 in amino acids: CASSLQGSNSPLHF. The CDR3 nucleotides read TGTGCCAGCAGCTTACAGGGTAGCAATTCACCCCTCCACTTT.

This chain joins TRBV19 and TRBJ1-1; 8 bases align to TRBD1. This CDR3 region has 12 residues. Per germline, CDR1 LNHDA and CDR2 SQIVND (reference sequence). CDR3 region: CASGGAGTEAFF. The CDR3 DNA is TGTGCTTCAGGGGGCGCGGGCACTGAAGCTTTCTTT.

The V and J genes are TRBV19 and TRBJ2-4; 10 positions match TRBD2. The CDR3 runs 16 residues. J gave up 6 bases and V 1 base, and 6 bases lay outside the gene matches. Germline CDR1 reads LNHDA; CDR2 reads SQIVND (reference sequence). The CDR3 protein is CASSIGETSGLNIQYF. The CDR3 DNA follows: TGTGCCAGTAGTATAGGAGAGACTAGCGGGTTAAACATTCAGTACTTC.

This chain uses TRBV5-6 with TRBJ1-5; D is undetermined. Trimming removed 4 bases from V and 4 bases from J, with 9 bases in between. Germline V gene sequence: CDR1 SGHDT, CDR2 YYEEEE. The CDR3 contains 13 residues. In DNA form, the CDR3 reads TGTGCCAGCAGCAAAGGTGGTAATCAGCCCCAGCATTTT. Amino acids: CASSKGGNQPQHF.

This rearrangement joins TRBV18 to TRBJ2-3, with TRBD1 matching 8 bases. The CDR3 runs 18 residues. V dropped 3 bases and J dropped 2; count of bases not matched to a gene: 13. Germline V gene lookup returns CDR1 KGHSH and CDR2 LQKENI. Here the CDR3 reads CASSPLVKGTGVTDTQYF. In DNA, the CDR3 is TGTGCCAGCTCACCCCTCGTCAAGGGGACAGGAGTCACAGATACGCAGTATTTT.

The gene calls are TRBV5-1 and TRBJ2-5, with 10 bases aligning to TRBD2. The CDR3 runs 16 residues. V shed 0 bases and J 4 bases; nucleotides not matched to a gene: 6. Germline V gene lookup returns CDR1 SGHRS and CDR2 YFSETQ. The CDR3 sequence: CASSLAPSGSGETQYF. CDR3 nucleotides: TGCGCCAGCAGCTTGGCACCTAGCGGGAGCGGAGAGACCCAGTACTTC.

The chain employs TRBV7-3 and TRBJ2-5; 9 bases map to TRBD1. The CDR3 runs to 17 residues. Germline V gene data show CDR1 as SGHTA and CDR2 as FQGTGA. V shed 5 bases, J shed 4 bases, and the junction held 14 bases outside the gene matches. The CDR3 bases are TGTGCCAGCAGCCTGGGACAGGGAAGTGTTACGGGAGAGACCCAGTACTTC. Its protein product is CASSLGQGSVTGETQYF.

This clone appeared once. CDR3 coding DNA: TGCGCCAGCAGCCAAGATCGCGGGACTAGCGGCCAAGAGACCCAGTACTTC. As protein: CASSQDRGTSGQETQYF. The V gene is TRBV4-3, the J gene TRBJ2-5; 11 bases line up with TRBD2. This CDR3 contains 17 residues. J gave up 1 base and V 0 bases, and 4 bases lay outside the gene matches. CDR1 and CDR2 from the germline V gene are LGHNA and YSLEER.